Each of the 22 T cell receptor beta chains below was sequenced from the same sample in a study of breast tumors, draining lymph nodes, adjacent tissues. Samples came from axillary lymph nodes draining the breast cancer. TCRdb reanalysed the multiplex PCR reads using MiXCR and keeps one entry per CDR3 protein. The data show about 180,000 distinct CDR3 sequences, about 30% seen once. Material: axillary lymph node tissue. Receptor source: a female donor with breast cancer. Some clones in this sample may be carry-over from other donors' samples.

This clonotype was observed many times. J is TRBJ1-6 and V is TRBV13, with D possibly matching TRBD1 (6 bases). Germline V gene sequence: CDR1 PRHDT, CDR2 FYEKMQ (reference sequence). This CDR3 is built from 14 residues. V lost 2 bases to trimming and J lost 12 bases, with 14 bases between them. Here the CDR3 reads CASSLSRTDKPLHF. The CDR3 nucleotides read TGTGCCAGCAGCTTATCACGGACAGACAAACCCCTCCACTTT.

This clonotype has a count of ten or more. This chain links TRBV12-3 or TRBV12-4 with TRBJ2-7; tentative D call: TRBD2 (5 bases). This CDR3 region has 15 residues. V lost 4 bases to trimming and J lost 2 bases, with 15 bases between them. CDR3: CASSYRAEGTYEQYF. The CDR3 coding sequence is TGTGCCAGCAGTTACCGGGCCGAGGGAACCTACGAGCAGTACTTC.

The gene calls are TRBV12-3 or TRBV12-4 and TRBJ1-5; D gene ambiguous. V lost 3 bases and J lost 5, with 11 bases in between. This CDR3 spans 14 amino acids. Here the CDR3 DNA reads TGTGCCAGCAGTTTCGGGGAGCGGGATCAGCCCCAGCATTTT. It specifies CASSFGERDQPQHF.

Concerning this clonotype itself: A much bigger clone sits one base away, suggesting this may be a read error. The chain is built from TRBV7-9 and TRBJ1-4; 7 bases fit TRBD1. The CDR3 covers 19 residues. The germline V gene encodes CDR1 SEHNR and CDR2 FQNEAQ (reference sequence). The CDR3, as DNA: TGTGCCAGCAGCTCCCCGAGGGGGGGGACAGTAACAACTAATGAAAAACCGTTTTTT. It is translated as CASSSPRGGTVTTNEKPFF.

This clonotype was recorded many times. The chain employs TRBV5-8 and TRBJ2-3; D remains ambiguous. Germline V gene data show CDR1 as SGHTS and CDR2 as YDEGEE. Trimming took off 1 base at V and 5 bases at J, with 14 bases between the two ends. CDR3 length equals 15 residues. CDR3 in DNA: TGTGCCAGCAGCTTGAGGTCCTCCGGAATAGATACGCAGTATTTT. It yields the protein CASSLRSSGIDTQYF.

This clonotype was counted only a few times. This chain links TRBV6-2 or TRBV6-3 with TRBJ2-3; D is undetermined. CDR3 length: 16 amino acids. Germline CDR1 and CDR2: MNHEY and SVGEGT. The V end lost 0 bases, the J end lost 2 bases, and 12 bases lay between the germline ends. CDR3 region: CASSYSGRHYTDTQYF. The CDR3 bases are TGTGCCAGCAGTTACTCCGGACGGCATTACACAGATACGCAGTATTTT.

The sample holds many counts of this clonotype. The CDR3: CSATPPGTSGSYSYNEQFF. CDR3 nucleotides: TGCAGTGCTACCCCCCCTGGGACTAGCGGGAGTTATTCCTACAATGAGCAGTTCTTC. This chain links TRBV20-1 with TRBJ2-1; 14 bases map to TRBD2. The germline CDR1 and CDR2 sequences are DFQATT and SNEGSKA (reference sequence). J gave up 1 base and V 4 bases, and 12 bases lay outside the gene matches. The CDR3 consists of 19 residues.

To note about this clonotype: A much larger clone is a single base away; this may be a read error. This chain links TRBV19 with TRBJ2-1; 7 bases line up with TRBD1. Germline CDR1 LNHDA, CDR2 SQIVND (reference sequence). The CDR3 covers 16 residues. CDR3 loop: CAGSTGAGSVYNEQFF. Written as DNA, the CDR3 is TGTGCCGGTAGTACAGGGGCTGGTAGCGTCTACAATGAGCAGTTCTTC. Full variable domain (rest looked up from reference TRBV19 and TRBJ2-1): DGGITQSPKYLFRKEGQNVTLSCEQNLNHDAMYWYRQDPGQGLRLIYYSQIVNDFQKGDIAEGYSVSREKKESFPLTVTSAQKNPTAFYLCAGSTGAGSVYNEQFFGPGTRLTVL.

This clonotype was detected ten times or more. This chain connects TRBV7-8 to TRBJ2-5; D gene unclear. CDR3 length equals 14 residues. Trimming took 4 bases from V and 0 from J, leaving 9 bases between them. Germline-derived CDR1 and CDR2 are SGHVS and FQNEAQ. The CDR3 bases are TGTGCCAGCAGCTCCCTCGGCGACCAAGAGACCCAGTACTTC. Its protein product is CASSSLGDQETQYF.

In regard to this clonotype: A much larger clone sits a single nucleotide away, making a read error possible. The gene calls are TRBV20-1 and TRBJ2-1, with TRBD2 as a possible D gene (6 bases). The CDR3 has 16 residues. CDR1 is DFQATT, CDR2 SNEGSKA, per germline (reference sequence). Trimming took off 0 bases at V and 2 bases at J, with 14 bases between the two ends. In nucleotides, the CDR3 is TGCAGTGCTAGAGATAGGTCGAAGCGGGCCTACAATGAGCAGTTCTTC. Translation: CSARDRSKRAYNEQFF.

This clonotype has at least ten counts. This chain joins TRBV9 and TRBJ2-5, with a weak D call TRBD2 (5 bases). V dropped 3 bases and J dropped 4 bases, with 16 bases sitting between them. Germline CDR1 is SGDLS and CDR2 is YYNGEE. The CDR3 spans 15 residues. CDR3 loop: CASSASSSWGETQYF. In DNA form, the CDR3 reads TGTGCCAGCAGCGCATCTAGCTCCTGGGGAGAGACCCAGTACTTC.

This clonotype was counted ten times or more. This sequence joins TRBV19 and TRBJ2-1, with D hard to call. Trimming left V 6 bases short and J 1 base short, with 10 bases between. The CDR3 runs 14 residues. From germline, CDR1 is LNHDA and CDR2 SQIVND (reference sequence). The CDR3 protein is CASSYGQSYNEQFF. Written as DNA, the CDR3 is TGTGCCAGTAGCTATGGTCAGTCCTACAATGAGCAGTTCTTC.

This clonotype was recorded at least ten times. The V call is TRBV18, the J call TRBJ1-4; 7 bases align to TRBD1. The CDR3 loop spans 15 amino acids. Germline V CDR1 and CDR2: KGHSH, LQKENI. J gave up 6 bases and V 3 bases, and 7 bases lay outside the gene matches. The CDR3 bases are TGTGCCAGCTCACCTCGACAGGGAAGCGATGAAAAACTGTTTTTT. Translating gives CASSPRQGSDEKLFF.

The sample holds many counts of this clonotype. The genes are TRBV20-1 and TRBJ2-5; perhaps TRBD2 as D (6 bases). V lost 0 bases and J lost 5, with 13 bases in between. This CDR3 contains 14 residues. From germline, CDR1 is DFQATT and CDR2 SNEGSKA (reference sequence). The CDR3 is CSARDQGTWETQYF. CDR3 nucleotide sequence: TGCAGTGCTAGAGATCAAGGGACTTGGGAGACCCAGTACTTC.

This clonotype occurred many times. V usage is TRBV7-2 and J usage is TRBJ1-2; 8 bases are shared with TRBD1. V gave up 5 bases and J gave up 7 bases; unmatched junction bases: 6. This CDR3 is 13 amino acids long. CDR1 SGHTA and CDR2 FQGNSA come from the germline V gene. The CDR3 nucleotides read TGTGCCAGCAGCGCCCAGGGGGCGGGTGGCTACACCTTC. This translates into CASSAQGAGGYTF.

At least ten counts were recorded for this clonotype. This chain connects TRBV4-1 to TRBJ1-5; D call uncertain. The CDR3 extends over 15 amino acids. The germline CDR1 and CDR2 sequences are MGHRA and YSYEKL. V shed 5 bases and J shed 6 bases, with 17 bases lying between them. CDR3 coding DNA: TGCGCCAGCAGCTCGCGGCAGGAGGTGGGTCAGCCCCAGCATTTT. Its protein product is CASSSRQEVGQPQHF.

In this sample, this clonotype turned up many times. The V and J genes are TRBV7-6 and TRBJ1-2; 7 bases fit TRBD1. Trimming took 0 bases from V and 4 from J; bases not matched to a gene: 14. Germline V gene sequence: CDR1 SGHVS, CDR2 FNYEAQ. CDR3 size: 18 residues. The CDR3 region has the DNA TGTGCCAGCAGCTTAGCGTGGATCAGGGGGAGCCAAGGCTATGGCTACACCTTC. Its protein product is CASSLAWIRGSQGYGYTF.

The chain recombines TRBV6-5 with TRBJ2-7, with 7 bases lining up with TRBD1. The CDR3 is 13 residues long. V trimming: 6 bases; J trimming: 6 bases; junction bases outside the gene matches: 8. The germline gives CDR1 MNHEY, CDR2 SVGAGI. The CDR3: CASSDRDSVEQYF. CDR3 nucleotide sequence: TGTGCCAGCAGCGACCGGGACAGCGTCGAGCAGTACTTC.

This clonotype has ten or more counts. The V call is TRBV20-1, the J call TRBJ2-1; TRBD2 matches 9 bases. CDR3 size: 12 residues. The junction had 7 bases not matched to a gene; V was cut back by 6 bases and J by 10 bases. The germline CDR1 and CDR2 sequences are DFQATT and SNEGSKA (reference sequence). CDR3 region: CSANKGLAEQFF. CDR3 sequence (DNA): TGCAGTGCCAACAAGGGACTAGCCGAGCAGTTCTTC.

V usage is TRBV7-2 and J usage is TRBJ2-2; 10 positions agree with TRBD1. Germline trimming cut 5 bases from V and 7 bases from J; bases unmatched to any gene: 7. Looked up from germline, CDR1 is SGHTA and CDR2 is FQGNSA. This CDR3 has 15 amino acids. The CDR3 bases are TGTGCCAGCAGCCGACCGTGGACAGGGGGCGGGGAGCTGTTTTTT. Protein product: CASSRPWTGGGELFF.

The chain carries TRBV20-1 and TRBJ1-4; a possible D gene is TRBD1 (5 bases). V was clipped by 3 bases and J by 5 bases, with 16 bases between them. This CDR3 has 15 amino acids. The germline V gene has CDR1 DFQATT and CDR2 SNEGSKA (reference sequence). The CDR3 loop reads CSARDAWGINEKLFF. In DNA form, the CDR3 reads TGCAGTGCTAGGGATGCTTGGGGGATCAATGAAAAACTGTTTTTT.

This clonotype occurred many times. The V call is TRBV5-1, the J call TRBJ2-7, with TRBD1 matching over 7 bases. CDR1 and CDR2 from the germline V gene are SGHRS and YFSETQ. The CDR3 has 13 residues. The ends lost 4 bases at V and 2 bases at J; junction bases unmatched: 3. CDR3 sequence reads: CASSRGQTYEQYF. The CDR3 region has the DNA TGCGCCAGCAGCCGGGGACAGACCTACGAGCAGTACTTC.